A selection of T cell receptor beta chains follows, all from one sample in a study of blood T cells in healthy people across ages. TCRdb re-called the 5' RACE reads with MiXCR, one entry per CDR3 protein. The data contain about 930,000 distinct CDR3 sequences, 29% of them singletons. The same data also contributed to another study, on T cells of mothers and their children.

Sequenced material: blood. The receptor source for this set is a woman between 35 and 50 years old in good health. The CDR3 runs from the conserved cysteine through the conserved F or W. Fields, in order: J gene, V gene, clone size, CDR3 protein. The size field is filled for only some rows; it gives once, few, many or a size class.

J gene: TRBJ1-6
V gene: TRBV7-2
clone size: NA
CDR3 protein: CASSSTGENSPLHF

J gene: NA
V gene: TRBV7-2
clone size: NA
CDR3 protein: CASSLPMLAGVPYEQYF

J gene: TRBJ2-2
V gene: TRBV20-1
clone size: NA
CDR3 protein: CSARDSGRVVTGELFF

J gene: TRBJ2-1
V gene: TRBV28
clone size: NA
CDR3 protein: CASSPWGAGGINEQFF

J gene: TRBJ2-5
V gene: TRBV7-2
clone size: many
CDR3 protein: CASSFPRGGPETQYF

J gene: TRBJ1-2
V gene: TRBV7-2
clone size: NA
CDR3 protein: CASSLAPGQGSTYGYTF

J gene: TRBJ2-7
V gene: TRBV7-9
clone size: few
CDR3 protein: CASSTEQGKLGLGSYEQYF

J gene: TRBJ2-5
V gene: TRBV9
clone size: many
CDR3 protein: CASSVARTDPKETQYF

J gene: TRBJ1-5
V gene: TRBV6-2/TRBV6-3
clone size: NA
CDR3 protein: CASSYAGRGAGNQPQHF

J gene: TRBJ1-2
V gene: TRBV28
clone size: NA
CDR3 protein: CATRTGNYGYTF

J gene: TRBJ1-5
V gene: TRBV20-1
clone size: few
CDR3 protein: CSASPTRTVRGQPQHF

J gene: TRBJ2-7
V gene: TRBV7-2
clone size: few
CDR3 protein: CASSFLTSSEQYF

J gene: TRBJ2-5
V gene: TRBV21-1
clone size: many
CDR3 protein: CASSKEPEETQYF

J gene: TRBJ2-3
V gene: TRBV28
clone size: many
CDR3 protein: CASSPWGDTQYF

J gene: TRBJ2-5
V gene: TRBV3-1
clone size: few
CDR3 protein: CASSQAGTATKTLIQETQYF

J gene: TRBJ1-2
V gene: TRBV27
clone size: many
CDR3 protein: CASSLSGTGYTF

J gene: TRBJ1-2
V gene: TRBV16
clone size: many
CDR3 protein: CASSHDRASYGYTF

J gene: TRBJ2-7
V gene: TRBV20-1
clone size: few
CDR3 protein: CSAPQRSRSSYEQYF

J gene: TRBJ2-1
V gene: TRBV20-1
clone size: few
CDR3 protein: CSAENRGASPGEQFF

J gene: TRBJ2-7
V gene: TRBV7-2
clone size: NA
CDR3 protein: CASSSQTGAIYGQYF

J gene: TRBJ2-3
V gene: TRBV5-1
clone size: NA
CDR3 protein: CASSYYSAPVGTDTQYF

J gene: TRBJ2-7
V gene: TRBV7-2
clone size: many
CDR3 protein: CASRRGQSRYEQYF

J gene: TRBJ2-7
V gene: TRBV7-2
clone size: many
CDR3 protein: CASRPGQGAGEQYF

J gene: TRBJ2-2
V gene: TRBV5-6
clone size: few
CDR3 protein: CASSLAGERPITGELFF

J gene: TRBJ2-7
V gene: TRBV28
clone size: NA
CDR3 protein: CASRFGTGPYEQYF

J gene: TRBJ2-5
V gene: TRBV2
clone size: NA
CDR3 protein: CASNAQGQETQYF

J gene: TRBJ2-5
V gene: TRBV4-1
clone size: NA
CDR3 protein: CASGYTQGHSETQYF

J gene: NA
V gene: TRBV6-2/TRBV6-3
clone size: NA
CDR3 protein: CANSYGGQDGYEQYF

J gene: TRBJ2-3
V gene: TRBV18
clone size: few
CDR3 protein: CASSPGLAGETGTQYF

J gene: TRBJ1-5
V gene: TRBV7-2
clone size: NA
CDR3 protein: CASSSQGHGNQPQHF

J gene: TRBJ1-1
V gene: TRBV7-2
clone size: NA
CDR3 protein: CASSLGRGREAFF

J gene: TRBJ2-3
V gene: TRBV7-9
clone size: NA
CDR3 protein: CASSRKGDSLTDTQYF

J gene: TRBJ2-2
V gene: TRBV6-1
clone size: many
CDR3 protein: CASSGRDTGELFF

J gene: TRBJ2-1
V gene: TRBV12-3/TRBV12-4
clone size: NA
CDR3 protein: CASSHTPTRNRGVRYNEQFF

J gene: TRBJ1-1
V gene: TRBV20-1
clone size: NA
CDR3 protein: CTVGGHVNTEAFF

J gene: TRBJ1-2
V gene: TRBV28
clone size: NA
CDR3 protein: CASSRGVDYGYTF

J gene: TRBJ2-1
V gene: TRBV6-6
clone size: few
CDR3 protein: CASSSGARLEQFF

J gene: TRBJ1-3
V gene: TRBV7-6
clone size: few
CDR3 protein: CASSLGQGYGNTIYF

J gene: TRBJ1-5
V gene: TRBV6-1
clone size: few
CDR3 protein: CASRAPGEGGGQPQHF

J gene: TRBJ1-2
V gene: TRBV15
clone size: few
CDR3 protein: CATSKSGGTYTF

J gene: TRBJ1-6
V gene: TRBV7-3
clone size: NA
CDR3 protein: CASSLGDRGRFSPLHF

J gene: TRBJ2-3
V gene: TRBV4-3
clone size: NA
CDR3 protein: CASSQGLSGGGRPDTQYF

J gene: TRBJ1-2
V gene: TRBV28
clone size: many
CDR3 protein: CASSRSAALPYGYTF

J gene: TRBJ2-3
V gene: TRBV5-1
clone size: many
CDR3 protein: CASSSYSGSTDTQYF

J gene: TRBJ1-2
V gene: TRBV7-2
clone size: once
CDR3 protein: CASSFQGADGYTF